These T cell receptor beta chains were read from a single sample in a study of OX40 agonist ivuxolimab in advanced cancers. TCRdb keeps only in-frame clones here, not all; method: immunoSEQ multiplex PCR. The sample records about 55,000 clones, about nine tenths being singletons. The starting material was CD4+ or CD8+ T cells sorted from blood, obtained in a trial of the OX40 agonist ivuxolimab. These receptor sequences come from an adult with an advanced solid tumor such as melanoma, head and neck, liver or kidney cancer. Both conserved end residues are part of each CDR3. The order of the fields is D gene, J gene, clone size, V gene, CDR3 DNA, CDR3 protein. A D gene is named only where the DNA matches it firmly. Only part of the rows carry a size: once, few, many, or a class if the clone is expanded.

D: .
J: TRBJ2-3
size: .
V: TRBV9
DNA: TGTGCCAGCAGCACCACTGGAGCGCGGGCGGATACGCAGTATTTT
CDR3: CASSTTGARADTQYF

D: .
J: TRBJ1-1
size: .
V: TRBV18
DNA: TGTGCCAGCTCACCAATCTGGGGCACTGAAGCTTTCTTT
CDR3: CASSPIWGTEAFF

D: TRBD1
J: TRBJ1-2
size: .
V: TRBV7-9
DNA: TGTGCCAGCAGCTTCGGACAGGCCCTTTCTAACTATGGCTACACCTTC
CDR3: CASSFGQALSNYGYTF

D: .
J: TRBJ2-5
size: .
V: TRBV12-2
DNA: TGTGCAAGTCGCTTAGTGCGGGAGAGTGTAGAGACCCAGTACTTC
CDR3: CASRLVRESVETQYF

D: TRBD2
J: TRBJ2-2
size: .
V: TRBV7-9
DNA: TGTGCCAGCAGCTTCGGCGGGAGAGATTCCGGGGAGCTGTTTTTT
CDR3: CASSFGGRDSGELFF

D: TRBD2
J: TRBJ2-7
size: .
V: TRBV7-8
DNA: TGTGCCAGCAGCCCCCGACTCCTCCTAGCGGGAGACCACGAGCAGTACTTC
CDR3: CASSPRLLLAGDHEQYF

D: TRBD1
J: TRBJ2-3
size: .
V: TRBV19
DNA: TGTGCCAGTAGGATGACCGGGACAGGGTACACAGATACGCAGTATTTT
CDR3: CASRMTGTGYTDTQYF

D: .
J: TRBJ1-2
size: .
V: TRBV28
DNA: TGTGCCAGCAGTTTAGGGGGCGTGGGTCGAGGCTACACCTTC
CDR3: CASSLGGVGRGYTF

D: TRBD2
J: TRBJ2-2
size: .
V: TRBV5-1
DNA: TGCGCCAGCAGCTTCGGGAGGGGAAACCACAACACCGGGGAGCTGTTTTTT
CDR3: CASSFGRGNHNTGELFF

D: .
J: TRBJ2-1
size: .
V: TRBV10-2
DNA: TGCGCCAGCACCCAACAAAATGAGCAGTTCTTC
CDR3: CASTQQNEQFF

D: TRBD2
J: TRBJ2-7
size: once
V: TRBV6-1
DNA: TGTGCCAGCACTAGCGGCGGGATGGTTAACGAGCAGTACTTC
CDR3: CASTSGGMVNEQYF

D: .
J: TRBJ1-4
size: .
V: TRBV29-1
DNA: TGCAGCGCCCTCGGGGACGGAGGGGGAAAACTGTTTTTT
CDR3: CSALGDGGGKLFF

D: TRBD2
J: TRBJ2-7
size: .
V: TRBV2
DNA: TGTGCCAGCAGTCCTAGGACTAGCGGAACCTACGAGCAGTACTTC
CDR3: CASSPRTSGTYEQYF

D: TRBD1
J: TRBJ1-1
size: .
V: TRBV19
DNA: TGTGCCAGTAGTATGGCAGGGGGGGCAGCTGAAGCTTTCTTT
CDR3: CASSMAGGAAEAFF

D: .
J: TRBJ2-6
size: .
V: TRBV9
DNA: TGTGCCAGCAGCGTAAATTCTGGGGCCAACGTCCTGACTTTC
CDR3: CASSVNSGANVLTF

D: .
J: TRBJ1-3
size: .
V: TRBV25-1
DNA: TGTGCCAGCAGTGAATGGGGGCCAGACACCATATATTTT
CDR3: CASSEWGPDTIYF

D: TRBD1
J: TRBJ2-5
size: .
V: TRBV18
DNA: TGTGCCAGCTCACCGCAACAGGGGACAGGCCAAGAGACCCAGTACTTC
CDR3: CASSPQQGTGQETQYF